The next 22 T cell receptor beta chains were all read from a single sample in a study of T-cell reconstitution after alpha-beta-depleted transplantation in children (dated by TCRdb to the mid-2010s). The protocol used for the library was PCR. Sequenced on an Illumina HiSeq 2500. TCR libraries were prepared with molecular barcoding, using unique molecular identifiers to normalize TCRbeta repertoire quantification. Starting from the raw public reads, TCRdb applied fastp trimming at Q25, assembled clones with MiXCR and retained in-frame beta chains. Every CDR3 protein is listed once, alongside the most common genes and DNA of its rows. For this sample the table gives about 580,000 distinct CDR3 sequences, of which more than 20% were detected only once. The ten top clones hold over 12% of the sample. The sample's treatment or condition label, decoded: allogeneic hematopoietic cell transplantation with graft depleted of TCRalphabeta T cells and CD19 B cells.

The specimen comprised PBMCs, mostly from graft donor cells, sampled 360 days after TCRalphabeta/CD19-depleted stem cell transplant. The receptor set was obtained from a boy under two years old who had a stem cell transplant for acute myeloid leukemia, so the T cells may come from the graft donor.

This chain connects TRBV20-1 to TRBJ2-4, with D perhaps matching TRBD1 or TRBD2 (5 bases each). The V end lost 0 bases, the J end lost 7 bases, and 16 bases lay between the germline ends. CDR1 and CDR2 (germline): DFQATT, SNEGSKA (reference sequence). This CDR3 has 15 amino acids. This CDR3 is CSAREGTLKGNIQYF. CDR3 in DNA: TGCAGTGCTAGAGAGGGGACCCTAAAGGGTAACATTCAGTACTTC.

At least ten counts were recorded for this clonotype. V gene TRBV5-1 combines with J gene TRBJ1-3; D may be TRBD1 (5 bases). From germline, CDR1 is SGHRS and CDR2 YFSETQ. V lost 0 bases, J lost 0 bases, and 13 bases lay in between. The CDR3 covers 17 residues. The CDR3 sequence: CASSLAGPNFSGNTIYF. CDR3 DNA sequence: TGCGCCAGCAGCTTGGCGGGGCCTAACTTCTCTGGAAACACCATATATTTT. The full variable domain, in which reference TRBV5-1 and TRBJ1-3 provide the parts outside the CDR3, is KAGVTQTPRYLIKTRGQQVTLSCSPISGHRSVSWYQQTPGQGLQFLFEYFSETQRNKGNFPGRFSGRQFSNSRSEMNVSTLELGDSALYLCASSLAGPNFSGNTIYFGEGSWLTVV.

The rearrangement uses TRBV24-1 and TRBJ2-1; 10 bases agree with TRBD2. The CDR3 totals 14 residues. Germline V gives CDR1 KGHDR, CDR2 SFDVKD. V lost 8 bases to trimming and J lost 5 bases; unmatched junction nucleotides: 5. The CDR3 DNA reads as TGTGCCACCACCACAGCGGGGGGGCACAATGAGCAGTTCTTC. This gives the protein CATTTAGGHNEQFF.

V is TRBV6-5 and J is TRBJ2-7; possible D gene TRBD1, 6 bases. The V gene lost 8 bases and the J gene lost 5 bases, with 13 bases spanning the gap. This CDR3 contains 12 residues. The V gene's germline CDR1 is MNHEY and CDR2 SVGAGI. CDR3 in amino acids: CASQTGYHEQYF. The CDR3 nucleotides read TGTGCCAGCCAAACAGGGTATCACGAGCAGTACTTC.

This clonotype has ten or more counts. The CDR3: CASSYLRTGRETQYF. The CDR3 region has the DNA TGTGCCAGCAGTTACCTTCGGACAGGGAGAGAGACCCAGTACTTC. The chain recombines TRBV6-5 with TRBJ2-5; 8 positions match TRBD1. V lost 2 bases, J lost 4 bases, and 6 bases stayed unmatched. Germline values: CDR1 MNHEY, CDR2 SVGAGI. The CDR3 sequence is 15 residues long.

The chain links TRBV20-1 to TRBJ2-1; the match to TRBD2 covers 8 bases. Germline V gene sequence: CDR1 DFQATT, CDR2 SNEGSKA (reference sequence). The CDR3 extends over 16 amino acids. The trim removed 0 bases at V and 7 bases at J, leaving 11 bases unmatched. CDR3 nucleotide sequence: TGCAGTGCTAGAGATGATAGCGGGGTATTTAGGAATGAGCAGTTCTTC. This sequence encodes CSARDDSGVFRNEQFF.

This clonotype occurred many times. V usage is TRBV12-3 or TRBV12-4 and J usage is TRBJ1-4, with D possibly matching TRBD1 (5 bases). The CDR3 is made up of 14 amino acids. Trimming left V 3 bases short and J 3 bases short, with 8 bases between. In nucleotides, the CDR3 is TGTGCCAGCAGTTTCGCGACAGCTAATGAAAAACTGTTTTTT. It is translated as CASSFATANEKLFF.

This clonotype occurred many times. CDR3 region: CASSLTGNQPQHF. Here the CDR3 DNA reads TGTGCCAGCAGTTTGACAGGGAACCAGCCCCAGCATTTT. The chain uses TRBV28 and TRBJ1-5; 7 bases agree with TRBD1. The CDR3 runs to 13 residues. Losses at the gene ends were 3 bases for V and 7 bases for J; bases not matched to a gene: 3. Germline CDR1 reads MDHEN; CDR2 reads SYDVKM.

The V gene is TRBV7-9, the J gene TRBJ2-1; weak D call: TRBD2 (6 bases). Germline V gene sequence: CDR1 SEHNR, CDR2 FQNEAQ (reference sequence). This CDR3 has 15 residues. V was pared by 3 bases and J by 5 bases, with 14 bases between. The DNA of the CDR3 is TGTGCCAGCAGCTTGTCCGGGACTGCTGACAATGAGCAGTTCTTC. It is translated as CASSLSGTADNEQFF.

The V call is TRBV19, the J call TRBJ2-1; 9 nucleotides agree with TRBD2. CDR3 length: 16 residues. From germline, CDR1 is LNHDA and CDR2 SQIVND (reference sequence). The V and J ends lost 3 bases and 4 bases, in that order; junction bases with no gene match: 7. CDR3 coding DNA: TGTGCCAGTAGTATGGGGCTAGCGGGGAATTACAATGAGCAGTTCTTC. Amino acids: CASSMGLAGNYNEQFF.

The V call is TRBV14, the J call TRBJ1-2, with D possibly being TRBD1 (6 bases). There are 17 residues in the CDR3. Trimming cost V 0 bases and J 8 bases, with 22 bases left between them. Germline loops: CDR1 SGHDN, CDR2 FVKESK. In nucleotides, the CDR3 is TGTGCCAGCAGCCAAGAGCTGTTGGGGGCAGGCCGGGACGGCTACACCTTC. This codes for CASSQELLGAGRDGYTF.

The sample holds a few counts of this clonotype. V gene TRBV7-2 combines with J gene TRBJ2-1; D is ambiguous. This CDR3 contains 14 residues. Germline V gene data show CDR1 as SGHTA and CDR2 as FQGNSA. The V end lost 5 bases, the J end lost 5 bases, and 13 bases lay between the germline ends. CDR3 sequence: CASSAPSPHNEQFF. CDR3 nucleotide sequence: TGTGCCAGCAGCGCGCCTAGTCCCCACAATGAGCAGTTCTTC.

Ten or more counts support this clonotype. This chain joins TRBV15 and TRBJ2-5; 7 nucleotides line up with TRBD2. The CDR3 covers 16 residues. V lost 0 bases to trimming and J lost 1 base; unmatched junction nucleotides: 5. CDR1 is LNHNV and CDR2 is YYDKDF in the germline V gene (reference sequence). CDR3 nucleotide sequence: TGTGCCACCAGCAGAGATCCCGCTAGCGGCCAAGAGACCCAGTACTTC. Residues: CATSRDPASGQETQYF.

There are many counts of this clonotype. The gene calls are TRBV4-3 and TRBJ2-7, with D tentatively TRBD1 (6 bases). Germline V gives CDR1 LGHNA, CDR2 YSLEER. CDR3 size: 15 residues. V was trimmed by 1 base and J by 2 bases, leaving 12 bases between them. The DNA of the CDR3 is TGCGCCAGCAGCCAAGCATGGACAGAGACCTACGAGCAGTACTTC. This codes for CASSQAWTETYEQYF.

The table lists this clonotype with many counts. V and J are TRBV18 and TRBJ2-7; the match to TRBD1 covers 9 bases. V shed 8 bases, J shed 1 base, and the junction held 3 bases outside the gene matches. This CDR3 has 13 residues. Germline CDR1 reads KGHSH; CDR2 reads LQKENI. The CDR3 nucleotides are TGTGCCAGCCGAGGACAGGGGTCCTACGAGCAGTACGTC. Residues: CASRGQGSYEQYV.

This clonotype was found many times. V and J are TRBV7-8 and TRBJ2-2, with 10 bases identical to TRBD2. The length of the CDR3 is 17 residues. J lost 0 bases, V lost 1 base, and 2 bases had no gene match. CDR1 and CDR2 (germline): SGHVS, FQNEAQ. CDR3: CASSLGSGGANTGELFF. CDR3 sequence (DNA): TGTGCCAGCAGCTTAGGGAGCGGGGGGGCGAACACCGGGGAGCTGTTTTTT.

This clonotype was detected only a few times. V and J are TRBV25-1 and TRBJ2-7, with D perhaps matching TRBD1 or TRBD2 (5 bases each). The V gene's germline CDR1 is MGHDK and CDR2 SYGVNS. V was shortened by 3 bases and J by 10 bases, with 19 bases between the two germline ends. The CDR3 spans 14 residues. The CDR3 region has the DNA TGTGCCAGCAGTGACGGGCCACCCCATGGGGGTCAGTACTTC. Translated: CASSDGPPHGGQYF.

Ten or more counts support this clonotype. The rearrangement links TRBV12-3 or TRBV12-4 to TRBJ2-7, with D tentatively TRBD2 (5 bases). V lost 4 bases and J 6 bases, leaving 16 bases between the germline ends. The CDR3 has 14 amino acids. The CDR3: CASSSPNGVAEQYF. The CDR3 DNA sequence: TGTGCCAGCAGTTCCCCAAACGGGGTAGCCGAGCAGTACTTC.

The count of this clonotype is one. The CDR3 loop reads CASSFSGGPLAKNIQYF. The CDR3 region has the DNA TGTGCCAGCAGTTTTAGCGGGGGGCCTTTAGCCAAAAACATTCAGTACTTC. The gene calls are TRBV12-3 or TRBV12-4 and TRBJ2-4; 10 nucleotides line up with TRBD2. The CDR3 extends over 17 amino acids. V was pared by 3 bases and J by 0 bases, with 5 bases of the junction left unmatched.

The chain recombines TRBV7-2 with TRBJ2-5; TRBD2 is a possible D gene (7 bases). Germline-derived CDR1 and CDR2 are SGHTA and FQGNSA. V shed 3 bases and J shed 0 bases, with 11 bases lying between them. The length of the CDR3 is 15 residues. The CDR3 spells CASSFVGGHQETQYF. The CDR3 nucleotides are TGTGCCAGCAGCTTCGTCGGGGGGCACCAAGAGACCCAGTACTTC. Combining the CDR3 with reference TRBV7-2 and TRBJ2-5 gives the whole variable domain GAGVSQSPSNKVTEKGKDVELRCDPISGHTALYWYRQSLGQGLEFLIYFQGNSAPDKSGLPSDRFSAERTGGSVSTLTIQRTQQEDSAVYLCASSFVGGHQETQYFGPGTRLLVL.

This clonotype was picked up many times. The V call is TRBV20-1, the J call TRBJ2-5; either TRBD1 or TRBD2 may supply D (5 bases each). V shed 6 bases and J shed 2 bases, with 10 bases lying between them. Germline values: CDR1 DFQATT, CDR2 SNEGSKA (reference sequence). The CDR3 sequence is 12 residues long. In nucleotides, the CDR3 is TGCAGTGCCAGGGACGGACAAGAGACCCAGTACTTC. Translating gives CSARDGQETQYF.

This sequence joins TRBV6-2 or TRBV6-3 and TRBJ2-1, with TRBD2 matching 8 bases. Germline values: CDR1 MNHEY, CDR2 SVGEGT. V was clipped by 0 bases and J by 3 bases; unmatched bases: 4. This CDR3 region has 16 residues. The CDR3 reads CASSYSMAGGYNEQFF. For the CDR3, the DNA is TGTGCCAGCAGTTACTCGATGGCGGGGGGCTACAATGAGCAGTTCTTC.